The entry below describes one T cell receptor beta chain. Its antigen is currently unknown. The library was designed around alpha chains, so this beta chain is a stray read whose abundance carries little weight. The data stem from a study of glioma-infiltrating T cells. Using RNA template, CDR3s of TCR alpha and beta were amplified with iRepertoire arm-PCR. One-step reverse transcription and amplification started from approximately 100-400 ng of tissue mRNA or PBMC total RNA. TCRdb redid the calling of the multiplex PCR reads with MiXCR, one entry per CDR3 protein. Of fewer than 4,000 distinct CDR3 sequences listed, approximately 90% are singletons. The study, taken as a whole, reports: Non-neoplastic patients had below-expected tissue-blood divergence, while all gliomas exceeded expectation. Tissue and blood shared very few CDR3 sequences.

The sequence came from a human donor with low-grade glioma or glioblastoma, undergoing nonglioma brain surgery, or in good health (not recorded which). The sample taken for sequencing was glioma tissue, nonneoplastic brain tissue, or PBMCs (not recorded which).

The CDR3 loop is CASSAKQLYTEAFF. DNA of the CDR3: TGTGCCAGCAGTGCGAAGCAGCTGTACACTGAAGCTTTCTTT. The chain combines TRBV6-6 with TRBJ1-1, with D unclear. This CDR3 has 14 amino acids. Trimming left V 5 bases short and J 3 bases short, with 13 bases between. The germline V gene encodes CDR1 MNHNY and CDR2 SVGAGI (reference sequence).